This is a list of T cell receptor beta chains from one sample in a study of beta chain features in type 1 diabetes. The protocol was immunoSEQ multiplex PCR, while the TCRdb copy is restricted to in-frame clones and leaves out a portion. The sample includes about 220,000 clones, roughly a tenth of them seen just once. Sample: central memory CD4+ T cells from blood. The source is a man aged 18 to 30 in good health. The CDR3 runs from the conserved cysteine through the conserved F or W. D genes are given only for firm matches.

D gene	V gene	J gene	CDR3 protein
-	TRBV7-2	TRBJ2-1	CASSSNDYNEQFF
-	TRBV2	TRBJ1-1	CASSTHSEAFF
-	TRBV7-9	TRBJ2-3	CASRKGGTDTQYF
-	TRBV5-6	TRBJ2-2	CASSRNTGELFF
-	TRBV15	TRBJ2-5	CATSRDREETQYF
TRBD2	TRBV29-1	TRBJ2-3	CSVDGGRADTQYF
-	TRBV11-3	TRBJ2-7	CASSLDRWEQYF
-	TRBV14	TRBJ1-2	CASSPIKFGTRRLDYGYTF
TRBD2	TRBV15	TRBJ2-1	CATSPSGTFNEQFF
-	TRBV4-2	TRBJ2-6	CASSQDVRQISGANVLTF
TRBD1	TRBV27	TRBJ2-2	CASSRDRGTGELFF